What follows are 12 T cell receptor beta chains derived from one specimen sequenced in a study of T cell responses to AZD1222 COVID-19 vaccine. Method: immunoSEQ multiplex PCR; TCRdb's copy keeps in-frame clones and lacks some. The sample records about 140,000 clones, roughly 89% being singletons. The specimen was peripheral blood, collected on day 0 of AZD1222 vaccination. The receptor set was obtained from an adult in good health.

The chain joins TRBV11-2 to TRBJ2-7, with D hard to call. Germline CDR1 reads SGHAT; CDR2 reads FQNNGV. V was clipped by 1 base and J by 2 bases, with 9 bases between them. CDR3 length equals 14 residues. For the CDR3, the DNA is TGTGCCAGCAGCTTAGTCTTGCGGACCTACGAGCAGTACTTC. Translating gives CASSLVLRTYEQYF.

The V gene is TRBV6-1, the J gene TRBJ1-3, with TRBD1 identical over 11 bases. The V and J ends lost 2 bases and 4 bases, in that order; junction bases with no gene match: 4. The CDR3 consists of 16 residues. The germline V gene has CDR1 MNHNS and CDR2 SASEGT. The CDR3 loop reads CASSEKGQGDGNTIYF. CDR3 nucleotide sequence: TGTGCCAGCAGTGAAAAGGGACAGGGGGACGGAAACACCATATATTTT.

This clone was seen once. The chain combines TRBV13 with TRBJ2-1; the match to TRBD2 covers 7 bases. The CDR3 has 13 amino acids. Germline CDR1 PRHDT, CDR2 FYEKMQ (reference sequence). V lost 7 bases to trimming and J lost 4 bases; unmatched junction nucleotides: 4. The CDR3 loop is CASIQLAYNEQFF. In nucleotides, the CDR3 is TGTGCCAGCATCCAACTAGCGTACAATGAGCAGTTCTTC.

This clone occurred once. The chain joins TRBV14 to TRBJ2-7; the match to TRBD2 covers 14 bases. The J segment lost 2 bases and the V segment lost 4 bases, leaving 10 bases of the junction unmatched. This CDR3 is built from 18 residues. CDR1 is SGHDN and CDR2 is FVKESK in the germline V gene. The CDR3 here is CASSLGLAGESFTYEQYF. The CDR3 region has the DNA TGTGCCAGCAGCCTGGGACTAGCGGGAGAATCGTTCACCTACGAGCAGTACTTC.

CDR3 sequence (DNA): TGTGCCAGCAGGGTAGGGACTTACTCCTACAATGAGCAGTTCTTC. It codes for CASRVGTYSYNEQFF. The chain combines TRBV27 with TRBJ2-1, with D perhaps matching TRBD2 (6 bases). The V and J ends lost 6 bases and 0 bases respectively, with 12 bases between them. This CDR3 comprises 15 residues. Per the germline V gene, CDR1 is MNHEY and CDR2 is SMNVEV (reference sequence).

This clone was found a few times. The genes are TRBV28 and TRBJ1-5; D not resolved. Trimming stripped 5 bases from V and 2 bases from J, with 10 bases between. CDR3 length: 14 amino acids. Per germline, CDR1 MDHEN and CDR2 SYDVKM. DNA of the CDR3: TGTGCCAGCAGTCCCTTCGGGGGCAATCAGCCCCAGCATTTT. This codes for CASSPFGGNQPQHF.

V is TRBV11-2 and J is TRBJ1-1; possibly TRBD1 for D (5 bases). Germline values: CDR1 SGHAT, CDR2 FQNNGV. Trimming cost V 5 bases and J 5 bases, with 18 bases left between them. The CDR3 totals 15 residues. CDR3 sequence: CASSLPGRGYTEAFF. DNA of the CDR3: TGTGCCAGCAGCCTGCCAGGGAGAGGCTATACTGAAGCTTTCTTT. Full variable domain (missing parts from reference TRBV11-2 and TRBJ1-1): EAGVAQSPRYKIIEKRQSVAFWCNPISGHATLYWYQQILGQGPKLLIQFQNNGVVDDSQLPKDRFSAERLKGVDSTLKIQPAKLEDSAVYLCASSLPGRGYTEAFFGQGTRLTVV.

The rearrangement links TRBV23-1 to TRBJ2-3, with TRBD2 identical over 10 bases. TRBV23-1 is labeled an ORF, and its function is uncertain. V lost 4 bases to trimming and J lost 1 base; unmatched junction nucleotides: 2. The CDR3 loop spans 15 amino acids. CDR3 bases: TGCGCCAGCAGTCTTACTAGCGGGGGCACAGATACGCAGTATTTT. Amino acid sequence: CASSLTSGGTDTQYF.

This chain links TRBV7-9 with TRBJ1-1; 8 nucleotides align to TRBD1. V dropped 5 bases and J dropped 4; count of bases not matched to a gene: 3. The CDR3 sequence is 13 residues long. Germline CDR1 is SEHNR and CDR2 is FQNEAQ (reference sequence). Written as DNA, the CDR3 is TGTGCCAGCAGCCCGACAGGGGTCACTGAAGCTTTCTTT. Translating it yields CASSPTGVTEAFF.

V gene TRBV5-1 combines with J gene TRBJ1-4; D gene ambiguous. The V end lost 4 bases, the J end lost 8 bases, and 9 bases lay between the germline ends. Germline-derived CDR1 and CDR2 are SGHRS and YFSETQ. The CDR3 has 12 amino acids. The CDR3 spells CASSPYGEKLFF. The CDR3 nucleotides read TGCGCCAGCAGCCCCTACGGCGAAAAACTGTTTTTT. The full variable domain, in which reference TRBV5-1 and TRBJ1-4 provide the parts outside the CDR3, is KAGVTQTPRYLIKTRGQQVTLSCSPISGHRSVSWYQQTPGQGLQFLFEYFSETQRNKGNFPGRFSGRQFSNSRSEMNVSTLELGDSALYLCASSPYGEKLFFGSGTQLSVL.

This clone appeared a few times. The chain carries TRBV6-1 and TRBJ1-4, with 7 bases fitting TRBD1. Trimming at V came to 2 bases and at J to 7 bases, leaving 10 bases not matched to a gene. From germline, CDR1 is MNHNS and CDR2 SASEGT. The CDR3 contains 16 residues. The CDR3 DNA reads TGTGCCAGCAGTGAAACGAGGGGGCAGGGGGGTGAAAAACTGTTTTTT. As protein: CASSETRGQGGEKLFF.

A word on this clone: Other DNA sequences in the same sample also yield this CDR3. V is TRBV12-3 or TRBV12-4 and J is TRBJ1-1, with a possible D match to TRBD1 (5 bases). V lost 4 bases, J lost 2 bases, and 8 bases lay in between. CDR3 length equals 13 residues. Written as DNA, the CDR3 is TGTGCCAGCAGTTGGGGACGTAACACTGAAGCTTTCTTT. It encodes CASSWGRNTEAFF.